These T cell receptor beta chains were read from a single sample in a study of cytomegalovirus exposure and HLA in healthy donors. The method was immunoSEQ multiplex PCR; TCRdb's version includes in-frame clones alone and lacks a portion of them. The data show about 130,000 clones, 76% seen once. Sequenced sample: PBMCs. Source of these receptors: a man aged 50 or older in good health and CMV-seronegative. Each CDR3 is given with its conserved first and last residue. The order of the fields is J gene, clone size, D gene, V gene, CDR3 protein, CDR3 DNA. A D gene is named only where the DNA matches it firmly. Some rows mark clone size as missing; the rest say once, few, many or name a class of expanded clone.

TRBJ2-3 . TRBD2 TRBV9 CASSVASGGRQYF TGTGCCAGCAGCGTAGCCAGCGGGGGCCGTCAGTATTTT
TRBJ2-2 . TRBD1 TRBV5-4 CATMLPGGTGELFF TGTGCCACCATGCTCCCAGGGGGCACCGGGGAGCTGTTTTTT
TRBJ1-6 few TRBD1 TRBV6-6 CASSLDRGGYSPLHF TGTGCCAGCAGCCTAGACAGGGGTGGGTACTCACCCCTCCACTTT
TRBJ1-1 . . TRBV19 CASGQDSLSQTEAFF TGTGCCAGTGGACAAGACAGTCTGTCGCAGACTGAAGCTTTCTTT
TRBJ1-2 . . TRBV11-2 CASSFQGLGGYTF TGTGCCAGCAGCTTTCAGGGATTAGGTGGCTACACCTTC
TRBJ2-7 . TRBD2 TRBV5-4 CASSFGGGASYEQYF TGTGCCAGCAGCTTCGGGGGGGGCGCCTCCTACGAGCAGTACTTC
TRBJ2-1 once . TRBV7-9 CASRQGLPRDEQFF TGTGCCAGCAGGCAGGGACTGCCGAGGGATGAGCAGTTCTTC
TRBJ2-1 . TRBD2 TRBV5-1 CASSLGASGGEYMSEQFF TGCGCCAGCAGCTTGGGAGCTAGCGGGGGGGAATACATGTCAGAGCAGTTCTTC
TRBJ1-2 . . TRBV10-1 CASSVGAPYNYGYTF TGCGCCAGCAGTGTGGGGGCGCCTTATAACTATGGCTACACCTTC
TRBJ2-5 . TRBD2 TRBV10-3 CAISERGGQETQYF TGTGCCATCAGTGAGCGGGGGGGTCAAGAGACCCAGTACTTC
TRBJ1-4 . . TRBV5-1 CASSPDLWESTNEKLFF TGCGCCAGCAGCCCCGACCTTTGGGAGTCAACTAATGAAAAACTGTTTTTT
TRBJ1-2 . . TRBV18 CASSPDITYGYTF TGTGCCAGCTCACCTGACATCACATATGGCTACACCTTC
TRBJ2-7 . TRBD2 TRBV2 CASRGTSGGPSSYEQYF TGTGCCAGCAGGGGGACTAGCGGGGGGCCGAGCTCCTACGAGCAGTACTTC
TRBJ1-2 few . TRBV12-5 CASGLVGTRGCGYTF TGTGCTAGTGGTTTGGTGGGCACACGCGGGTGTGGCTACACCTTC
TRBJ2-7 once TRBD1 TRBV7-2 CASSLARGLGSYEQYF TGTGCCAGCAGCTTAGCGAGGGGGCTAGGCTCCTACGAGCAGTACTTC
TRBJ1-2 . TRBD1 TRBV25-1 CASSEGQGFSTF TGTGCCAGCAGTGAGGGACAGGGATTTAGCACCTTC
TRBJ2-5 . TRBD1 TRBV28 CASNLADRAGVTQYF TGTGCCAGCAACCTAGCTGACAGGGCAGGAGTGACCCAGTACTTC
TRBJ2-1 . TRBD1 TRBV5-1 CASSLGGTGYNEQFF TGCGCCAGCAGCTTGGGCGGGACAGGGTATAATGAGCAGTTCTTC
TRBJ2-1 . TRBD2 TRBV14 CASSHPTEGGGADEQFF TGTGCCAGCAGCCACCCGACAGAAGGCGGGGGGGCCGATGAGCAGTTCTTC
TRBJ1-1 . TRBD1 TRBV10-3 CAISGQGSTEAFF TGTGCCATCAGCGGACAGGGGAGTACTGAAGCTTTCTTT
TRBJ2-7 . TRBD1 TRBV4-3 CASSQGDRDYEQYF TGCGCCAGCAGCCAAGGGGACAGGGACTACGAGCAGTACTTC
TRBJ2-2 . TRBD1 TRBV5-4 CASSSGQGRTGELFF TGTGCCAGCAGCTCAGGACAGGGTCGGACCGGGGAGCTGTTTTTT
TRBJ1-6 . . TRBV7-9 CASSLRGSQGGSPLHF TGTGCCAGCAGCCTCAGAGGATCGCAAGGTGGTTCACCCCTCCACTTT
TRBJ1-5 . TRBD1 TRBV7-8 CASSPADRGPQQPQHF TGTGCCAGCAGCCCTGCGGACAGGGGGCCTCAACAGCCCCAGCATTTT
TRBJ1-1 . . TRBV28 CASSLYSEAFF TGTGCCAGCAGTTTATACTCCGAAGCTTTCTTT
TRBJ1-5 . . TRBV6-5 CASSSLQGNSNQPQHF TGTGCCAGCAGTTCACTACAGGGTAACAGCAATCAGCCCCAGCATTTT
TRBJ2-7 . . TRBV7-2 CASSFGQTRSSYEQYF TGTGCCAGCAGCTTTGGACAGACAAGAAGTTCCTACGAGCAGTACTTC
TRBJ2-1 . . TRBV11-3 CASAEGANNEQFF TGTGCCAGCGCGGAAGGGGCCAACAATGAGCAGTTCTTC